The 30 T cell receptor beta chains below come from one sample, sequenced in a study of cytomegalovirus exposure and HLA in healthy donors (dated by TCRdb to the late 2010s). Libraries were constructed by the immunoSEQ multiplex PCR assay. For the multiplex PCR, a mixture combining 60 forward primers for TCR Vbeta segments and 13 reverse primers for TCR Jbeta segments was used. TCRdb provides this immuneACCESS table in a form limited to in-frame rearrangements. Some clones are lacking; in checked studies, under half of them reflect an unresolved V gene, and why the rest are absent is not known. This sample's clone table shows fewer than 60,000 clones. The ten largest account for approximately 7% of the sample. The specimen was PBMCs. Source of these receptors: a woman aged 40 to 55 in good health and CMV-seronegative.

The rearrangement joins TRBV7-9 to TRBJ2-3; no definite D call. Germline V gives CDR1 SEHNR, CDR2 FQNEAQ (reference sequence). V was shortened by 5 bases and J by 1 base, with 13 bases between the two germline ends. The CDR3 runs 15 residues. CDR3 sequence reads: CASSNAYTGTDTQYF. In DNA, the CDR3 is TGTGCCAGCAGCAACGCTTACACCGGCACAGATACGCAGTATTTT.

The DNA of the CDR3 is TGTGCCAGCAGTGTAGGGGGGGGGTATGGCTACACCTTC. Translation gives CASSVGGGYGYTF. V usage is TRBV28 and J usage is TRBJ1-2; D is perhaps TRBD1 (6 bases). Germline V gives CDR1 MDHEN, CDR2 SYDVKM. CDR3 size: 13 residues. The V gene lost 5 bases and the J gene lost 5 bases, with 12 bases spanning the gap.

CDR3 in amino acids: CASSQDLDRGALTPLHF. The CDR3, as DNA: TGTGCCAGCAGCCAAGATTTGGACAGGGGCGCCCTGACACCCCTCCACTTT. V is TRBV14 and J is TRBJ1-6, with 9 nucleotides matching TRBD1. Germline V lookup: CDR1 SGHDN, CDR2 FVKESK. CDR3 length: 17 residues. V was pared by 0 bases and J by 11 bases, with 11 bases of the junction left unmatched.

J is TRBJ1-2 and V is TRBV28; D unclear. Germline V gene data show CDR1 as MDHEN and CDR2 as SYDVKM. V was clipped by 6 bases and J by 2 bases, with 16 bases between them. This CDR3 has 15 residues. The CDR3 nucleotides are TGTGCCAGCAGCCAACTCGCCAATTTAAACTATGGCTACACCTTC. This codes for CASSQLANLNYGYTF.

CDR3 protein: CASSLRQGNTEAFF. CDR3 DNA: TGTGCCAGCAGCCTGAGACAGGGGAACACTGAAGCTTTCTTT. The chain is built from TRBV7-2 and TRBJ1-1; TRBD1 matches at 7 bases. There are 14 residues in the CDR3. Germline CDR1 and CDR2: SGHTA and FQGNSA. J was trimmed by 1 base and V by 5 bases; bases with no gene match: 4. Full variable domain (missing parts from reference TRBV7-2 and TRBJ1-1): GAGVSQSPSNKVTEKGKDVELRCDPISGHTALYWYRQSLGQGLEFLIYFQGNSAPDKSGLPSDRFSAERTGGSVSTLTIQRTQQEDSAVYLCASSLRQGNTEAFFGQGTRLTVV.

The chain is built from TRBV11-2 and TRBJ1-1; D perhaps matches TRBD1 (5 bases). Looked up from germline, CDR1 is SGHAT and CDR2 is FQNNGV. V was trimmed by 0 bases and J by 6 bases, leaving 11 bases between them. The CDR3 extends over 14 amino acids. The chain's CDR3 is CASSLDPQGPEAFF. CDR3 sequence (DNA): TGTGCCAGCAGCTTAGATCCGCAGGGCCCTGAAGCTTTCTTT.

The chain joins TRBV9 to TRBJ1-3, with D unclear. Germline lookup yields CDR1 SGDLS and CDR2 YYNGEE. This CDR3 comprises 14 residues. V lost 4 bases and J lost 0, with 8 bases in between. DNA for the CDR3: TGTGCCAGCAGCCTCCTGAGCTCTGGAAACACCATATATTTT. Translating gives CASSLLSSGNTIYF. The full variable domain, with the rest looked up from reference TRBV9 and TRBJ1-3, is DSGVTQTPKHLITATGQRVTLRCSPRSGDLSVYWYQQSLDQGLQFLIQYYNGEERAKGNILERFSAQQFPDLHSELNLSSLELGDSALYFCASSLLSSGNTIYFGEGSWLTVV.

The V and J genes are TRBV5-8 and TRBJ1-3; a possible D gene is TRBD1 (6 bases). The V gene lost 5 bases and the J gene lost 3 bases, with 18 bases spanning the gap. The length of the CDR3 is 16 residues. In germline, CDR1 is SGHTS, CDR2 YDEGEE. The CDR3 nucleotides read TGTGCCAGCAGTTACAGGGTCGCGGCTCTTGGAAACACCATATATTTT. Amino acid sequence: CASSYRVAALGNTIYF.

The gene calls are TRBV28 and TRBJ1-1, with a tentative D call TRBD1 (5 bases). Germline V gene lookup returns CDR1 MDHEN and CDR2 SYDVKM. This CDR3 region has 15 residues. CDR3: CACKAWGERNTEAFF. The DNA of the CDR3 is TGTGCTTGCAAAGCATGGGGGGAAAGGAACACTGAAGCTTTCTTT. Supplemented by reference TRBV28 and TRBJ1-1, the full variable domain reads DVKVTQSSRYLVKRTGEKVFLECVQDMDHENMFWYRQDPGLGLRLIYFSYDVKMKEKGDIPEGYSVSREKKERFSLILESASTNQTSMYLCACKAWGERNTEAFFGQGTRLTVV.

The chain combines TRBV18 with TRBJ2-2; D ambiguous. Trimming took off 3 bases at V and 4 bases at J, with 12 bases between the two ends. CDR3 length equals 15 residues. Germline CDR1 reads KGHSH; CDR2 reads LQKENI. CDR3 DNA sequence: TGTGCCAGCTCACCCAGGTCCCTGACCACCGGGGAGCTGTTTTTT. Its protein product is CASSPRSLTTGELFF.

The chain carries TRBV29-1 and TRBJ1-2; 11 bases are shared with TRBD1. CDR3 length: 14 residues. J was trimmed by 6 bases and V by 4 bases; bases with no gene match: 7. Germline assignment: CDR1 SQVTM and CDR2 ANQGSEA. The CDR3 DNA sequence: TGCAGCGTTGCTGGGACAGGGGGTGAGGATGGCTACACCTTC. This sequence encodes CSVAGTGGEDGYTF. Full variable domain (remainder filled in from reference TRBV29-1 and TRBJ1-2): SAVISQKPSRDICQRGTSLTIQCQVDSQVTMMFWYRQQPGQSLTLIATANQGSEATYESGFVIDKFPISRPNLTFSTLTVSNMSPEDSSIYLCSVAGTGGEDGYTFGSGTRLTVV.

The chain is built from TRBV6-5 and TRBJ2-7, with 8 positions matching TRBD2. CDR3 length: 14 amino acids. Germline CDR1 MNHEY, CDR2 SVGAGI. The V segment lost 7 bases and the J segment 4 bases; nucleotides outside the gene matches: 9. CDR3 protein: CASKIGLASYEQYF. The CDR3 DNA reads TGTGCCAGCAAAATTGGACTAGCCTCATACGAGCAGTACTTC.

This chain links TRBV27 with TRBJ2-1, with 11 bases matching TRBD2. Germline-derived CDR1 and CDR2 are MNHEY and SMNVEV (reference sequence). The length of the CDR3 is 15 residues. V shed 0 bases, J shed 9 bases, and the junction held 4 bases outside the gene matches. The CDR3 reads CASSLSASGGSEQFF. The CDR3, as DNA: TGTGCCAGCAGTTTATCGGCTAGCGGGGGGTCTGAGCAGTTCTTC.

The chain carries TRBV9 and TRBJ2-5, with 14 bases identical to TRBD2. J gave up 5 bases and V 2 bases, and 2 bases lay outside the gene matches. The CDR3 sequence is 15 residues long. CDR1 and CDR2 from the germline V gene are SGDLS and YYNGEE. CDR3 sequence reads: CASSVGLAGGETQYF. CDR3 coding DNA: TGTGCCAGCAGCGTCGGACTAGCGGGGGGTGAGACCCAGTACTTC. The full variable domain, with the rest looked up from reference TRBV9 and TRBJ2-5, is DSGVTQTPKHLITATGQRVTLRCSPRSGDLSVYWYQQSLDQGLQFLIQYYNGEERAKGNILERFSAQQFPDLHSELNLSSLELGDSALYFCASSVGLAGGETQYFGPGTRLLVL.

The V and J genes are TRBV7-9 and TRBJ1-1, with D uncertain. The V gene's germline CDR1 is SEHNR and CDR2 FQNEAQ (reference sequence). Trimming stripped 1 base from V and 0 bases from J, with 3 bases between. The CDR3 totals 13 residues. The CDR3, as DNA: TGTGCCAGCAGCTTAGACTTGAACACTGAAGCTTTCTTT. This sequence encodes CASSLDLNTEAFF.

The chain combines TRBV19 with TRBJ1-1, with D perhaps TRBD1 (5 bases). From germline, CDR1 is LNHDA and CDR2 SQIVND (reference sequence). With 5 bases removed from V and 8 bases from J, the gap between germline ends came to 18 bases. The CDR3 contains 14 residues. This CDR3 reads CASSPGTVHEEAFF. CDR3 coding DNA: TGTGCCAGTAGTCCAGGGACTGTACACGAAGAAGCTTTCTTT.

The V call is TRBV6-5, the J call TRBJ2-3; maybe TRBD1 (6 bases). V dropped 4 bases and J dropped 1 base, with 15 bases sitting between them. Germline V gene sequence: CDR1 MNHEY, CDR2 SVGAGI. The CDR3 runs to 16 residues. Written as DNA, the CDR3 is TGTGCCAGCAGTTCTCAGGGGACATGGGGCACAGATACGCAGTATTTT. It yields the protein CASSSQGTWGTDTQYF.

The genes are TRBV20-1 and TRBJ1-2, with unresolved D. Trimming cost V 5 bases and J 6 bases, with 7 bases left between them. CDR3 length: 10 residues. CDR1 is DFQATT and CDR2 is SNEGSKA in the germline V gene (reference sequence). The CDR3 DNA follows: TGCAGTGCTCTGGCAGATGGCTACACCTTC. It translates to CSALADGYTF.

CDR3 loop: CASSLTANTEAFF. CDR3 DNA: TGTGCCAGCAGCCTAACAGCGAACACTGAAGCTTTCTTT. The chain is built from TRBV14 and TRBJ1-1; D unclear. Germline V CDR1 and CDR2: SGHDN, FVKESK. Trimming shortened V by 4 bases and J by 1 base, and 7 bases separated the two germline ends. The CDR3 has 13 amino acids.

The chain employs TRBV6-5 and TRBJ2-5; D call uncertain. Trimming removed 5 bases from V and 3 bases from J, with 13 bases in between. Germline values: CDR1 MNHEY, CDR2 SVGAGI. CDR3 length: 14 amino acids. The CDR3 nucleotides read TGTGCCAGCAGTCCCCAGACTGGTGAAGAGACCCAGTACTTC. This translates into CASSPQTGEETQYF.

The V and J genes are TRBV18 and TRBJ2-5; D is undetermined. There are 13 residues in the CDR3. Germline CDR1 is KGHSH and CDR2 is LQKENI. The germline V and J ends were trimmed by 4 bases and 1 base, with 7 bases remaining between them. The CDR3 loop reads CASSLELQETQYF. In nucleotides, the CDR3 is TGTGCCAGCTCACTGGAGCTCCAAGAGACCCAGTACTTC.

As to this clone: The junction departs from germline at one end; a sequencing error may be responsible. The chain joins TRBV27 to TRBJ1-2, with D uncertain. The CDR3 consists of 11 residues. The germline CDR1 and CDR2 sequences are MNHEY and SMNVEV (reference sequence). In nucleotides, the CDR3 is TGTGCCAGAAGTTACATCTCTGGCTACACCTTC. This codes for CARSYISGYTF.

The chain joins TRBV18 to TRBJ2-7; 9 positions match TRBD2. Germline V gene sequence: CDR1 KGHSH, CDR2 LQKENI. J lost 4 bases, V lost 5 bases, and 6 bases had no gene match. The CDR3 totals 14 residues. CDR3 loop: CASSGSGSGYEQYF. The DNA of the CDR3 is TGTGCCAGCTCAGGTAGCGGGAGTGGGTACGAGCAGTACTTC.

Turning to this clone: The same CDR3 can be traced to other DNA sequences in this sample. The chain links TRBV6-5 to TRBJ2-7; the match to TRBD2 covers 12 bases. Germline CDR1 is MNHEY and CDR2 is SVGAGI. V was pared by 2 bases and J by 4 bases, with 3 bases of the junction left unmatched. This CDR3 is built from 15 residues. The DNA for the CDR3 is TGTGCCAGCAGTTACCCCACTAGCGGGGGGTACGAGCAGTACTTC. Amino acid sequence: CASSYPTSGGYEQYF.

CDR3 amino acids: CASSLGASGGEDTQYF. CDR3 in DNA: TGCGCCAGCAGCTTGGGGGCTAGCGGGGGGGAAGATACGCAGTATTTT. This sequence joins TRBV5-1 and TRBJ2-3, with 12 bases lining up with TRBD2. The V and J ends lost 0 bases and 5 bases, in that order; junction bases with no gene match: 4. The CDR3 is made up of 16 amino acids. Germline lookup yields CDR1 SGHRS and CDR2 YFSETQ. Variable domain in full (rest from reference TRBV5-1 and TRBJ2-3): KAGVTQTPRYLIKTRGQQVTLSCSPISGHRSVSWYQQTPGQGLQFLFEYFSETQRNKGNFPGRFSGRQFSNSRSEMNVSTLELGDSALYLCASSLGASGGEDTQYFGPGTRLTVL.

J is TRBJ1-2 and V is TRBV10-3, with 8 bases matching TRBD1. CDR3 size: 12 residues. Germline-derived CDR1 and CDR2 are ENHRY and SYGVKD. The ends lost 10 bases at V and 3 bases at J; junction bases unmatched: 4. The DNA for the CDR3 is TGTGCCACAGGGGGCGCAGACTATGGCTACACCTTC. It is translated as CATGGADYGYTF.

The chain joins TRBV30 to TRBJ2-1; 8 bases are a match to TRBD1. This CDR3 has 13 amino acids. Germline V gene sequence: CDR1 GTSNPN, CDR2 SVGIG (reference sequence). Trimming took 1 base from V and 10 from J; bases not matched to a gene: 6. This CDR3 reads CAWSGAGGNEQFF. The CDR3 coding sequence is TGTGCCTGGAGTGGGGCAGGGGGCAACGAGCAGTTCTTC.

The J gene is TRBJ2-3, the V gene TRBV9, with D uncertain. Germline V gene data show CDR1 as SGDLS and CDR2 as YYNGEE. The V and J ends lost 4 bases and 0 bases respectively, with 12 bases between them. The CDR3 has 15 residues. CDR3 nucleotide sequence: TGTGCCAGCAGCTCCGTAGCAGCTAGCACAGATACGCAGTATTTT. Encoded protein: CASSSVAASTDTQYF. Based on the CDR3 plus reference TRBV9 and TRBJ2-3, the full variable domain is DSGVTQTPKHLITATGQRVTLRCSPRSGDLSVYWYQQSLDQGLQFLIQYYNGEERAKGNILERFSAQQFPDLHSELNLSSLELGDSALYFCASSSVAASTDTQYFGPGTRLTVL.

The rearrangement joins TRBV5-6 to TRBJ1-2; D gene ambiguous. The CDR3 has 12 amino acids. Germline-derived CDR1 and CDR2 are SGHDT and YYEEEE. V was trimmed by 0 bases and J by 6 bases, leaving 6 bases between them. The CDR3 nucleotides read TGTGCCAGCAGCTTGGTCCAGGATGGCTACACCTTC. Protein product: CASSLVQDGYTF.

The V and J genes are TRBV19 and TRBJ1-2, with TRBD1 matching 11 bases. With V trimmed by 9 bases and J by 1 base, 4 bases remained unmatched. From germline, CDR1 is LNHDA and CDR2 SQIVND (reference sequence). This CDR3 is built from 14 residues. The CDR3 DNA reads TGTGCCAGCCGGGGGACAGGGGGTAACTATGGCTACACCTTC. Its translation is CASRGTGGNYGYTF.